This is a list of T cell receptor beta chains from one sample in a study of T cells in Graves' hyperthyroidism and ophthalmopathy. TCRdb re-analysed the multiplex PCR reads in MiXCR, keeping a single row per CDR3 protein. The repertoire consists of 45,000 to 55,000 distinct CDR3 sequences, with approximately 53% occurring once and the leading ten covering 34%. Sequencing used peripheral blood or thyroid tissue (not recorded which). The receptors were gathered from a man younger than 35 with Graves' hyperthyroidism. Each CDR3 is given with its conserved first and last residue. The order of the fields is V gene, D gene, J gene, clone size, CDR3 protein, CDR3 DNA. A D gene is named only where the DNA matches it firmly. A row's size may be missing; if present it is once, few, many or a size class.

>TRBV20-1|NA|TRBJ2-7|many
CSALRTHRYEQYF
TGCAGTGCTCTACGGACCCATCGTTACGAGCAGTACTTC
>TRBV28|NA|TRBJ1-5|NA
CARSFGFPYSNQPQHF
TGTGCCCGCAGTTTCGGGTTTCCTTATAGCAATCAGCCCCAGCATTTT
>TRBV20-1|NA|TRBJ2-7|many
CRVGEYEQYF
TGCAGGGTCGGGGAATACGAGCAGTACTTC
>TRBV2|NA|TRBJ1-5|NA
CASSGGRFNQPQHF
TGTGCCAGCAGTGGAGGGCGGTTCAATCAGCCCCAGCATTTT
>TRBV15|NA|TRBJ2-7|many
CATSSPISPIGIGYEQYF
TGTGCCACCAGCAGCCCGATAAGTCCGATAGGGATTGGTTACGAGCAGTACTTC
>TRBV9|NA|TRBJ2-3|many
CASSPTPGGRADTQYF
TGTGCCAGCAGCCCAACTCCAGGGGGGAGGGCAGATACGCAGTATTTT
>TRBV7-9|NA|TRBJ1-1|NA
CASSQGSNTEASF
TGTGCCAGCAGCCAAGGCTCGAACACTGAAGCTTCCTTT
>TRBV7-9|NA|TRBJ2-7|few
CASSSQPLGQYF
TGTGCCAGCAGCTCCCAGCCTCTGGGGCAGTACTTC
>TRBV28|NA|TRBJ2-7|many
CASLNRYNYEQYF
TGTGCCAGCTTGAACCGTTACAACTACGAGCAGTACTTC
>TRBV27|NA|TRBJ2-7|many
CASSLLGSNYEQYF
TGTGCCAGCAGTTTATTGGGCAGCAATTACGAGCAGTACTTC
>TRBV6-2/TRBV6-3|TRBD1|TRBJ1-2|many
CASRKKPGQGNYGYTF
TGTGCCAGCAGAAAAAAACCGGGACAGGGGAACTATGGCTACACCTTC
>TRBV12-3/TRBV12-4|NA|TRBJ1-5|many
CASRDDSQPQHF
TGTGCCAGCAGGGATGATAGTCAGCCCCAGCATTTT
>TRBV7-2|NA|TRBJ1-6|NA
CASSWGVASPLHF
TGCGCCAGCAGCTGGGGGGTTGCTTCACCCCTCCACTTT
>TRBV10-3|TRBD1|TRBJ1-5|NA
CAISGGTGDQPQHF
TGTGCCATCAGTGGTGGGACAGGGGATCAGCCCCAGCATTTT
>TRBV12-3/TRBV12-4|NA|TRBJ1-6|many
CASSFGGQSGSPLHF
TGTGCCAGCAGTTTTGGGGGTCAGAGTGGTTCACCCCTCCACTTT
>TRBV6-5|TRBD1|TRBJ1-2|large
CASRPRTGTDGYTF
TGTGCCAGCAGGCCACGGACAGGGACTGATGGCTACACCTTC
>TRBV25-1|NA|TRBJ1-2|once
CASSPPGRRIYGYTF
TGTGCCAGCAGTCCTCCCGGACGGAGAATCTATGGCTACACCTTC
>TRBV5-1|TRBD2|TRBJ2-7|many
CASSTGTTTYEQYF
TGCGCCAGCAGCACCGGGACTACAACCTACGAGCAGTACTTC
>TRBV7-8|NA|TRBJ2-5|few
CASSLTSEEYF
TGTGCCAGCAGCTTGACGAGCGAGGAGTACTTC
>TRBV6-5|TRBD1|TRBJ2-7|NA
CASQGQMSYEQYF
TGTGCCAGCCAGGGACAGATGTCCTACGAGCAGTACTTC
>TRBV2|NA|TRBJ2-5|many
CASSELGAKQETQYF
TGTGCCAGCAGTGAATTGGGGGCCAAGCAAGAGACCCAGTACTTC
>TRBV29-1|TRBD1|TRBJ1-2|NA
CSGAGGIYGYTF
TGCAGCGGTGCAGGGGGCATATATGGCTACACCTTC
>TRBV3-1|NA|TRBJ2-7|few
CASSKGSMEGLANEQYF
TGTGCCAGCAGTAAAGGGAGTATGGAAGGTCTGGCCAACGAGCAGTACTTC
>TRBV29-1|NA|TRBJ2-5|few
CSVSKDSGRYETQYF
TGCAGCGTTTCTAAGGACAGCGGACGGTATGAGACCCAGTACTTC
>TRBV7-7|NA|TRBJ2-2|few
CASSPDDTGELFF
TGTGCTAGCAGCCCGGACGACACCGGGGAGCTGTTTTTT
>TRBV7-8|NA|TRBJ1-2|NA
CASSLMLSRGYTF
TGTGCCAGCAGCTTAATGCTATCGCGGGGCTACACCTTC
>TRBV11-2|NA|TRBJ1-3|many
CASSLQGKLRNTIYF
TGTGCCAGCAGCTTACAGGGGAAGTTGAGAAACACCATATATTTT
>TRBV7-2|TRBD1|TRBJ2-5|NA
CASSRQGRTETQYF
TGTGCCAGCAGCCGACAGGGGCGGACAGAGACCCAGTACTTC
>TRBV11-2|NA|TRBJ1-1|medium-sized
CASSFDYTEAFF
TGTGCCAGCAGCTTTGACTACACTGAAGCTTTCTTT
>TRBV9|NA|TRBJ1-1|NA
CASSVESGEAFF
TGTGCCAGCAGCGTAGAATCGGGTGAAGCTTTCTTT
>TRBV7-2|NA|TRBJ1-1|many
CASSFSLEAFF
TGTGCCAGCAGCTTCAGCCTTGAAGCTTTCTTT
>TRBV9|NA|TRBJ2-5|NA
CASSLGRGYQETQYF
TGTGCCAGCAGCTTAGGCCGAGGGTACCAAGAGACCCAGTACTTC
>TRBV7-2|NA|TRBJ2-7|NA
CATSVGMAINEQYF
TGTGCCACCTCGGTAGGAATGGCAATCAACGAGCAGTACTTT
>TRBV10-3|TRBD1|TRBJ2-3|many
CAISDRGRDTQYF
TGTGCCATCAGTGACAGGGGGCGAGATACGCAGTATTTT
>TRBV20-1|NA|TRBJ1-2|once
CSARAGARTPNYGYTF
TGCAGTGCTAGAGCAGGAGCACGTACACCTAACTATGGCTACACCTTC
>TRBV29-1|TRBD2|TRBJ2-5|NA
CSVRPGTSGRAFWETQYF
TGCAGCGTGAGGCCCGGGACTAGCGGGAGGGCCTTCTGGGAGACCCAGTACTTC
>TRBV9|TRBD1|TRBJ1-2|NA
CASSVGTGTGYTF
TGTGCCAGCAGCGTGGGGACAGGGACTGGCTACACCTTC
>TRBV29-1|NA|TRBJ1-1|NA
CSVGYRNTEAFF
TGCAGCGTTGGGTACCGGAACACTGAAGCTTTCTTT
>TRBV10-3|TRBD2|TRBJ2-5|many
CAISESIGLAHGETQYF
TGTGCCATCAGTGAGTCGATTGGACTAGCGCACGGGGAGACCCAGTACTTC
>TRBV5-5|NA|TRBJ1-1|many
CASSLSEGRTNTEAFF
TGTGCCAGCAGCTTGTCAGAGGGGCGAACGAACACTGAAGCTTTCTTT
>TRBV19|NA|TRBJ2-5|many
CASSPSGVTETQYF
TGTGCCAGTAGTCCGTCCGGGGTCACGGAGACCCAGTACTTC
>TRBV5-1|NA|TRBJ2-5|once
CASSYQETQYF
TGCGCCAGCAGCTATCAAGAGACCCAGTACTTC
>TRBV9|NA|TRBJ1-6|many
CASSVAMHSPLHF
TGTGCCAGCAGCGTAGCTATGCATTCACCCCTCCACTTT
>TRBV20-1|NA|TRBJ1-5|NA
CSARDSPVSNQPQHF
TGCAGTGCTAGAGATTCACCAGTTAGCAATCAGCCCCAGCATTTT
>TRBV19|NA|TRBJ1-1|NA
CASSIVWRREAFF
TGTGCCAGTAGTATAGTTTGGAGACGTGAAGCTTTCTTT
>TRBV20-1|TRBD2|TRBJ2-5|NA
CSARGSGGRQETQYF
TGCAGTGCTAGAGGTAGCGGGGGTCGGCAAGAGACCCAGTACTTC
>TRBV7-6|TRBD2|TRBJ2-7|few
CASSAGTSGYEQYF
TGTGCCAGCAGCGCCGGGACTAGCGGCTACGAGCAGTACTTC
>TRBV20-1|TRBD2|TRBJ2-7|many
CSASWTSGSKQYF
TGCAGTGCCTCCTGGACTAGCGGGAGTAAGCAGTACTTC
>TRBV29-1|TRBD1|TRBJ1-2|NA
CSVVGGTGTGHGYTF
TGCAGCGTTGTCGGAGGGACCGGGACAGGGCATGGCTACACCTTC
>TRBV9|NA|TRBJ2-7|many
CASSVAGPGYEQYF
TGTGCCAGCAGCGTAGCTGGCCCGGGCTACGAGCAGTACTTC